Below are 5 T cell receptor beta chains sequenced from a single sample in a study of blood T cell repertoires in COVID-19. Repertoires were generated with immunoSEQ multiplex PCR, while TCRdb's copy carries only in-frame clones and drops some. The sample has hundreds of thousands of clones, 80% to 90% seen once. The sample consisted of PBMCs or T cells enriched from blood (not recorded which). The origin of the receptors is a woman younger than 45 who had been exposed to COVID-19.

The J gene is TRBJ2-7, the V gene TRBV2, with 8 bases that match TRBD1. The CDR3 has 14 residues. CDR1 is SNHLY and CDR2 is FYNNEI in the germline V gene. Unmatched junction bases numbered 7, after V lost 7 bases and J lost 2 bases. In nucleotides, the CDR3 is TGTGCCAGCACGGGACAGGTTCCGACCTACGAGCAGTACTTC. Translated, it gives CASTGQVPTYEQYF.

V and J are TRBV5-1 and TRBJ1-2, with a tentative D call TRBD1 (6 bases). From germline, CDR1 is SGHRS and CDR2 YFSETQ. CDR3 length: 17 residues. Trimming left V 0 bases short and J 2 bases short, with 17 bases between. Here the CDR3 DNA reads TGCGCCAGCAGCTTGGAGCCTCCGGGACACACCAACTATGGCTACACCTTC. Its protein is CASSLEPPGHTNYGYTF.

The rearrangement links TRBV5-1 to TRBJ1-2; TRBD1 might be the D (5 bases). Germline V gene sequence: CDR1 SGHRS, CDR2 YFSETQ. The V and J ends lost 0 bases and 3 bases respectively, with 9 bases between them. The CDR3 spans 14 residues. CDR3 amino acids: CASSLGWGDYGYTF. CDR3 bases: TGCGCCAGCAGCTTGGGATGGGGGGACTATGGCTACACCTTC.

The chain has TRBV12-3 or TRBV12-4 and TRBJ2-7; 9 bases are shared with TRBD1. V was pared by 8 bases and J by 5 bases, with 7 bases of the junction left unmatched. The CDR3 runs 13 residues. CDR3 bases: TGTGCCAGCGCGGGACAGGGAGTACACGAGCAGTACTTC. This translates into CASAGQGVHEQYF.

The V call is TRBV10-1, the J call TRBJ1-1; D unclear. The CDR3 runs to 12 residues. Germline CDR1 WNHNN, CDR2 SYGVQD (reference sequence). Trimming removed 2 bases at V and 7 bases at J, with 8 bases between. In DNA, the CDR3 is TGCGCCAGCAGTGAGCGGTTTTATGAAGCTTTCTTT. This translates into CASSERFYEAFF.